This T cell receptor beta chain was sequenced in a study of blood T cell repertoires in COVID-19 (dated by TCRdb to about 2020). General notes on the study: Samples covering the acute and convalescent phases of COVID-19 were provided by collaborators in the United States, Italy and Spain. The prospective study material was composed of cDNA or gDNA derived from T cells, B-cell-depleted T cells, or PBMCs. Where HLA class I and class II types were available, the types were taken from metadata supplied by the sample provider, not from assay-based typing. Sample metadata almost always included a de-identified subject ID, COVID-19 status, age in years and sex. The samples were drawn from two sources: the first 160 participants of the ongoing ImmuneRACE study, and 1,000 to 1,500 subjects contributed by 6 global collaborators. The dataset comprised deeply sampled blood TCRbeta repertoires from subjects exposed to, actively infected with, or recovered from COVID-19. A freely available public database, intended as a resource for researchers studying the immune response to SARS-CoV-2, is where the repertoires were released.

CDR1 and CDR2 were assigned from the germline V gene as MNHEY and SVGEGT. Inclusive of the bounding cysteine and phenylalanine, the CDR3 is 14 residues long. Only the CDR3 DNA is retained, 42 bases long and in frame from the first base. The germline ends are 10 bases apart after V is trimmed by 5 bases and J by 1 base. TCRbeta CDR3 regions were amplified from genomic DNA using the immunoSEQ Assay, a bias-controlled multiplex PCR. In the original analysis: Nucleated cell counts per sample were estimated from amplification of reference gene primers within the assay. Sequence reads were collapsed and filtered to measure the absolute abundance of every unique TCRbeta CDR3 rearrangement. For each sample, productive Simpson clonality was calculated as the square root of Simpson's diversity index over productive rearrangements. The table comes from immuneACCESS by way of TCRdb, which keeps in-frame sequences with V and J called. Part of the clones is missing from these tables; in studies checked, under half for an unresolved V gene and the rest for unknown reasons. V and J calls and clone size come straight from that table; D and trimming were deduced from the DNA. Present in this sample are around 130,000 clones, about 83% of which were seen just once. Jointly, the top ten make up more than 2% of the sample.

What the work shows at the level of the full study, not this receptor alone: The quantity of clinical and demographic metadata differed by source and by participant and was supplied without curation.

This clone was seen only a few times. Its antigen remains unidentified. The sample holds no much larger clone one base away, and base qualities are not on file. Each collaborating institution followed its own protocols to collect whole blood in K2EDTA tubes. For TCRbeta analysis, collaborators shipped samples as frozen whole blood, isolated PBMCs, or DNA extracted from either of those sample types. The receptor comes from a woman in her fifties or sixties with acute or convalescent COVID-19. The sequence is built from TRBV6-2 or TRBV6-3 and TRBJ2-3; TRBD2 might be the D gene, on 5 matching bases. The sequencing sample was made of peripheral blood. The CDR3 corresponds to CASSIALGTDTQYF. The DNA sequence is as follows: TGTGCCAGCAGTATAGCGTTGGGCACAGATACGCAGTATTTT.